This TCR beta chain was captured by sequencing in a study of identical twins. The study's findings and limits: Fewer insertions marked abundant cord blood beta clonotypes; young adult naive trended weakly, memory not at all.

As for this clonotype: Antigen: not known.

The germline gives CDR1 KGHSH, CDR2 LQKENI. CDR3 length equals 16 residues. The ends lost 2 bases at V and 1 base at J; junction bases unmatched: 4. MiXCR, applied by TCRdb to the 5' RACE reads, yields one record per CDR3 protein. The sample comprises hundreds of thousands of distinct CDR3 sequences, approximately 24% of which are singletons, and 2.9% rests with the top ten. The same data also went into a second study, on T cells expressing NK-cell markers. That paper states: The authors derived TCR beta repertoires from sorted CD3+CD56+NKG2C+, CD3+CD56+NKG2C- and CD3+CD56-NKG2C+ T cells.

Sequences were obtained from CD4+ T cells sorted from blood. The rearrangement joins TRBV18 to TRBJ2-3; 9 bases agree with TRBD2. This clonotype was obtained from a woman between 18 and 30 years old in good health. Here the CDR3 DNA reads TGTGCCAGCTCACCATTCGCTAGCGGGGGCACAGATACGCAGTATTTT. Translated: CASSPFASGGTDTQYF.